This paragraph reports one T cell receptor (beta chain). The PCR had 60 Vbeta and 13 Jbeta primers. Sequencing was performed with immunoSEQ multiplex PCR; in TCRdb, only in-frame clones are kept and a portion is missing. The data hold about 98,000 clones, with around 75% observed a single time. There are 15 residues in the CDR3. V lost 0 bases to trimming and J lost 8 bases; unmatched junction nucleotides: 5. Per germline, CDR1 SGHRS and CDR2 YFSETQ. This sample is drawn from a study of cytomegalovirus exposure and HLA in healthy donors. Sequenced input: PBMCs. The TCR originated in a man aged 18 to 29 in good health and CMV-seropositive. The V call is TRBV5-1, the J call TRBJ2-1; TRBD2 aligns across 10 bases. The CDR3 sequence is CASSLVLAGADEQFF. The CDR3 nucleotides are TGCGCCAGCAGCTTGGTGCTAGCGGGGGCGGATGAGCAGTTCTTC.